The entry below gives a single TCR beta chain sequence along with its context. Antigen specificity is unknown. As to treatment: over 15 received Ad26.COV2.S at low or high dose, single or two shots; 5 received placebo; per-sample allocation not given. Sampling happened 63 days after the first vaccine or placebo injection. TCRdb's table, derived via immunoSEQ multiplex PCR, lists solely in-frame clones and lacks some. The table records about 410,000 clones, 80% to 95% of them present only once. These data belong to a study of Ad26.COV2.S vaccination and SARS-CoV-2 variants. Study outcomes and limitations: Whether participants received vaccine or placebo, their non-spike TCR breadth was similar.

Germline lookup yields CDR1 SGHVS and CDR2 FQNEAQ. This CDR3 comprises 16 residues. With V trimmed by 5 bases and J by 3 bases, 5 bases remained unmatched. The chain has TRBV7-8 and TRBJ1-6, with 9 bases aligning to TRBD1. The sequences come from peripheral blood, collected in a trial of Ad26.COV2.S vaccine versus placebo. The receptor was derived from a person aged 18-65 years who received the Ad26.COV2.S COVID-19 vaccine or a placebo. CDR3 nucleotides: TGTGCCAGCAGCAGGGACAGGGAGGTCTATAATTCACCCCTCCACTTT. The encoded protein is CASSRDREVYNSPLHF.